The 27 T cell receptor beta chains listed next were all sequenced from one sample in a study of post-analysis software for immune sequencing data. Study outcomes and limitations: The study found TRBV5-6, TRBV5-1 and TRBV20-1 among several TRBV segments more frequent in patients than controls.

Prepared libraries of TCR beta cDNA carried unique molecular identifiers. TCRdb analysed the PCR reads with MiXCR anew, one entry per CDR3 protein. The profile shows about 800,000 distinct CDR3 sequences, roughly 27% of them singletons. These receptors are not linked to any known antigen. Sequenced: blood. The origin of the receptors is a girl between 10 and 17 years old with multiple sclerosis.

V gene TRBV7-9 combines with J gene TRBJ1-1, with D possibly being TRBD1 (6 bases). The germline CDR1 and CDR2 sequences are SEHNR and FQNEAQ (reference sequence). V lost 7 bases and J lost 0, with 18 bases in between. This CDR3 has 16 amino acids. The DNA of the CDR3 is TGTGCCAGCACCAAGGGGGGGGCTGGGATGAACACTGAAGCTTTCTTT. Translating gives CASTKGGAGMNTEAFF.

V and J are TRBV13 and TRBJ1-4; 8 nucleotides line up with TRBD1. The trim removed 0 bases at V and 4 bases at J, leaving 7 bases unmatched. This CDR3 has 17 residues. Germline V gene lookup returns CDR1 PRHDT and CDR2 FYEKMQ (reference sequence). CDR3 amino acids: CASSLGPLRGHNEKLFF. CDR3 nucleotide sequence: TGTGCCAGCAGCTTAGGACCCCTCAGGGGGCATAATGAAAAACTGTTTTTT.

This clonotype was detected a few times. V is TRBV7-2 and J is TRBJ2-7, with no clear D. With 5 bases removed from V and 6 bases from J, the gap between germline ends came to 17 bases. This CDR3 region has 14 residues. Germline V gene sequence: CDR1 SGHTA, CDR2 FQGNSA. The chain's CDR3 is CASSPQTDFTEQYF. CDR3 sequence (DNA): TGTGCCAGCAGCCCTCAGACTGATTTCACCGAGCAGTACTTC. Full variable domain (rest looked up from reference TRBV7-2 and TRBJ2-7): GAGVSQSPSNKVTEKGKDVELRCDPISGHTALYWYRQSLGQGLEFLIYFQGNSAPDKSGLPSDRFSAERTGGSVSTLTIQRTQQEDSAVYLCASSPQTDFTEQYFGPGTRLTVT.

The chain has TRBV11-2 and TRBJ2-3; D might be TRBD1 or TRBD2, each matching 5 bases. Between the trimmed V and J ends, which lost 3 bases and 0 bases, there was a span of 10 bases. Germline values: CDR1 SGHAT, CDR2 FQNNGV. The CDR3 is made up of 15 amino acids. The CDR3 loop reads CASSLRGISTDTQYF. DNA of the CDR3: TGTGCCAGCAGCTTGAGGGGTATTAGCACAGATACGCAGTATTTT.

J is TRBJ1-1 and V is TRBV20-1; D is uncertain. This CDR3 has 11 amino acids. V was clipped by 8 bases and J by 0 bases, with 7 bases between them. Germline V gives CDR1 DFQATT, CDR2 SNEGSKA (reference sequence). CDR3 bases: TGCAGTTATACGGTGAACACTGAAGCTTTCTTT. Protein product: CSYTVNTEAFF.

This clonotype was picked up a small number of times. The chain has TRBV9 and TRBJ2-1, with 13 bases aligning to TRBD2. V gave up 3 bases and J gave up 5 bases; unmatched junction bases: 2. Germline CDR1 SGDLS, CDR2 YYNGEE. The CDR3 loop spans 15 amino acids. DNA for the CDR3: TGTGCCAGCAGCGGGGGACTAGCGGGACACAATGAGCAGTTCTTC. Amino acids: CASSGGLAGHNEQFF.

The chain links TRBV7-2 to TRBJ2-5, with 8 bases that match TRBD2. The ends lost 5 bases at V and 11 bases at J; junction bases unmatched: 28. The germline CDR1 and CDR2 sequences are SGHTA and FQGNSA. The CDR3 runs to 19 residues. CDR3 amino acids: CASSLPIGSGVASYNEQYF. The CDR3 DNA reads TGTGCCAGCAGCCTCCCAATCGGTAGCGGGGTCGCCTCCTACAATGAGCAGTACTTC.

This clonotype was detected only a few times. This chain uses TRBV7-2 with TRBJ2-1; 14 bases match TRBD2. The junction had 9 bases not matched to a gene; V was cut back by 2 bases and J by 3 bases. The CDR3 is 19 amino acids. Germline loops: CDR1 SGHTA, CDR2 FQGNSA. The CDR3 bases are TGTGCCAGCAGCTTAAGGCCGCCGGGACTAGCGGGGGTCTACAATGAGCAGTTCTTC. Translating gives CASSLRPPGLAGVYNEQFF.

This clonotype turned up a few times. The chain couples TRBV29-1 to TRBJ2-5; 8 nucleotides line up with TRBD1. The germline V gene encodes CDR1 SQVTM and CDR2 ANQGSEA. V lost 3 bases, J lost 4 bases, and 10 bases stayed unmatched. The CDR3 spans 15 residues. This CDR3 reads CSVDAGQGTVETQYF. The CDR3 DNA follows: TGCAGCGTTGATGCCGGACAGGGTACCGTAGAGACCCAGTACTTC.

To note about this clonotype: This could be a read error, since a much larger clone is one nucleotide away. The chain has TRBV10-3 and TRBJ2-5; D not certain. Per germline, CDR1 ENHRY and CDR2 SYGVKD. The CDR3 loop spans 14 amino acids. CDR3 in DNA: TGTGCCATCAGTGAATCTGGGCTAGGAGAGGCCCAGTACTTC. This translates into CAISESGLGEAQYF.

This clonotype was recorded a few times. This chain uses TRBV14 with TRBJ2-1, with no clear D. V was cut by 0 bases and J by 6 bases, with 12 bases left in between. The CDR3 loop spans 15 amino acids. Germline CDR1 SGHDN, CDR2 FVKESK. The CDR3 region has the DNA TGTGCCAGCAGCCAAGAAAAAGGGTTCGCCAATGAGCAGTTCTTC. It is translated as CASSQEKGFANEQFF.

The chain has TRBV6-2 or TRBV6-3 and TRBJ2-5; 8 positions agree with TRBD1. V gave up 5 bases and J gave up 4 bases; unmatched junction bases: 9. CDR1 and CDR2 (germline): MNHEY, SVGEGT. The CDR3 runs 15 residues. The CDR3 spells CASSPGQGRIETQYF. The CDR3 DNA follows: TGTGCCAGCAGTCCCGGACAGGGACGAATAGAGACCCAGTACTTC.

This chain connects TRBV9 to TRBJ2-2; D is undetermined. Trimming removed 1 base at V and 2 bases at J, with 15 bases between. The CDR3 has 17 amino acids. Germline V gives CDR1 SGDLS, CDR2 YYNGEE. CDR3 bases: TGTGCCAGCAGCGTAAACCCCACAGCCGGAAACACCGGGGAGCTGTTTTTT. It encodes CASSVNPTAGNTGELFF. Variable domain in full (rest from reference TRBV9 and TRBJ2-2): DSGVTQTPKHLITATGQRVTLRCSPRSGDLSVYWYQQSLDQGLQFLIQYYNGEERAKGNILERFSAQQFPDLHSELNLSSLELGDSALYFCASSVNPTAGNTGELFFGEGSRLTVL.

This clonotype has a handful of counts. The V gene is TRBV5-1, the J gene TRBJ2-2; D may correspond to TRBD1 or TRBD2 (5 bases each). CDR3 length equals 14 residues. Trimming took off 7 bases at V and 0 bases at J, with 10 bases between the two ends. Germline CDR1 reads SGHRS; CDR2 reads YFSETQ. The CDR3 is CASATGPNTGELFF. The CDR3 region has the DNA TGCGCCAGCGCTACGGGACCGAACACCGGGGAGCTGTTTTTT. Full variable domain (outside the CDR3, taken from reference TRBV5-1 and TRBJ2-2): KAGVTQTPRYLIKTRGQQVTLSCSPISGHRSVSWYQQTPGQGLQFLFEYFSETQRNKGNFPGRFSGRQFSNSRSEMNVSTLELGDSALYLCASATGPNTGELFFGEGSRLTVL.

This chain links TRBV9 with TRBJ1-2; 7 bases match TRBD1. V gave up 3 bases and J gave up 0 bases; unmatched junction bases: 5. The CDR3 spans 15 residues. Per the germline V gene, CDR1 is SGDLS and CDR2 is YYNGEE. The CDR3 nucleotides are TGTGCCAGCAGCGATAGACAGGGATCTAACTATGGCTACACCTTC. The encoded protein is CASSDRQGSNYGYTF.

V is TRBV6-6 and J is TRBJ1-1; 9 bases map to TRBD1. Germline V gives CDR1 MNHNY, CDR2 SVGAGI (reference sequence). Trimming removed 5 bases from V and 8 bases from J; junction bases left unmatched: 6. This CDR3 has 13 amino acids. CDR3 sequence reads: CASSQTGGVEAFF. CDR3 nucleotide sequence: TGTGCCAGCAGTCAAACAGGGGGCGTGGAAGCTTTCTTT.

This clonotype came up a few times. V is TRBV9 and J is TRBJ1-2; 9 bases line up with TRBD1. The CDR3 sequence is 17 residues long. Germline V gene sequence: CDR1 SGDLS, CDR2 YYNGEE. V lost 4 bases and J lost 3; bases outside the gene matches: 13. The CDR3 DNA sequence: TGTGCCAGCAGCTCGACAGCAGGGACAGGGATTCACTATGGCTACACCTTC. Protein product: CASSSTAGTGIHYGYTF.

This chain links TRBV6-5 with TRBJ2-2, with D perhaps TRBD1 (6 bases). V was shortened by 7 bases and J by 4 bases, with 13 bases between the two germline ends. Germline V gives CDR1 MNHEY, CDR2 SVGAGI. The CDR3 covers 14 residues. CDR3 sequence: CASKRDTVTGELFF. The CDR3 DNA follows: TGTGCCAGCAAACGGGACACCGTCACCGGGGAGCTGTTTTTT.

There are a few counts of this clonotype. The chain employs TRBV7-9 and TRBJ1-2, with no clear D. From germline, CDR1 is SEHNR and CDR2 FQNEAQ (reference sequence). Trimming pared 4 bases from V and 10 bases from J, leaving 13 bases between. This CDR3 is 12 amino acids long. Here the CDR3 reads CASSSGGVVYTF. The CDR3 DNA sequence: TGTGCCAGCAGCTCTGGTGGGGTCGTCTACACCTTC.

The chain carries TRBV7-2 and TRBJ1-6; D may be TRBD1 (6 bases). Trimming shortened V by 3 bases and J by 10 bases, and 13 bases separated the two germline ends. Germline values: CDR1 SGHTA, CDR2 FQGNSA. This CDR3 has 14 residues. CDR3 protein: CASSFTGPGSPLHF. The CDR3 DNA sequence: TGTGCCAGCAGCTTCACAGGGCCAGGATCACCCCTCCACTTT.

This clonotype showed up just a few times. This chain joins TRBV6-1 and TRBJ2-1; 12 bases align to TRBD1. The germline gives CDR1 MNHNS, CDR2 SASEGT. CDR3 length: 14 amino acids. J lost 8 bases, V lost 6 bases, and 5 bases had no gene match. CDR3 protein: CASRPGQGAYEQFF. Written as DNA, the CDR3 is TGTGCCAGCAGGCCGGGACAGGGGGCGTATGAGCAGTTCTTC.

This rearrangement joins TRBV7-2 to TRBJ2-6; D unclear. Germline-derived CDR1 and CDR2 are SGHTA and FQGNSA. V shed 1 base and J shed 1 base, with 11 bases lying between them. The CDR3 totals 17 residues. Here the CDR3 DNA reads TGTGCCAGCAGCTTAGATGCCGGCCTATCTGGGGCCAACGTCCTGACTTTC. Translation: CASSLDAGLSGANVLTF.

There are a few counts of this clonotype. The chain is built from TRBV28 and TRBJ2-3; 7 bases fit TRBD2. Trimming cost V 8 bases and J 1 base; bases outside gene matches: 9. This CDR3 is built from 15 residues. Germline assignment: CDR1 MDHEN and CDR2 SYDVKM. The CDR3 DNA reads as TGTGCCAGCGAAATTGGGGGGGTTGGCACAGATACGCAGTATTTT. Translation: CASEIGGVGTDTQYF.

This clonotype was counted once. This chain uses TRBV7-9 with TRBJ2-3; 9 bases match TRBD2. Germline V gene sequence: CDR1 SEHNR, CDR2 FQNEAQ (reference sequence). The CDR3 contains 15 residues. Germline trimming cut 4 bases from V and 3 bases from J; bases unmatched to any gene: 5. In nucleotides, the CDR3 is TGTGCCAGCAGCTCCAGCGGGAGGCAGACAGATACGCAGTATTTT. Translation: CASSSSGRQTDTQYF.

The V gene is TRBV7-6, the J gene TRBJ2-1; D gene unclear. The length of the CDR3 is 15 residues. Trimming took off 2 bases at V and 3 bases at J, with 11 bases between the two ends. From germline, CDR1 is SGHVS and CDR2 FNYEAQ. The CDR3 coding sequence is TGTGCCAGCAGCTTATCGGGCAGGTACTACAATGAGCAGTTCTTC. Amino acids: CASSLSGRYYNEQFF.

This clonotype was counted between two and nine times. The V gene is TRBV5-1, the J gene TRBJ2-7; weak D call: TRBD1 (6 bases). The CDR3 contains 13 residues. Germline values: CDR1 SGHRS, CDR2 YFSETQ. Trimming removed 5 bases from V and 1 base from J, with 10 bases in between. This CDR3 is CASRPDRSYEQYF. The CDR3 bases are TGCGCCAGCAGGCCGGACAGATCCTACGAGCAGTACTTC. Using reference TRBV5-1 and TRBJ2-7 for the parts outside the CDR3, the full variable domain is KAGVTQTPRYLIKTRGQQVTLSCSPISGHRSVSWYQQTPGQGLQFLFEYFSETQRNKGNFPGRFSGRQFSNSRSEMNVSTLELGDSALYLCASRPDRSYEQYFGPGTRLTVT.

The chain recombines TRBV28 with TRBJ1-2; 8 nucleotides match TRBD1. The V gene's germline CDR1 is MDHEN and CDR2 SYDVKM. V dropped 5 bases and J dropped 4; count of bases not matched to a gene: 6. The CDR3 contains 14 residues. This CDR3 is CASSPWTGSYGYTF. For the CDR3, the DNA is TGTGCCAGCAGTCCTTGGACAGGGAGCTATGGCTACACCTTC.